The source of this TCR beta chain is a study of shared clonotypes between healthy human individuals. Data came from immunoSEQ multiplex PCR; TCRdb stores just in-frame clones and leaves some out. The table has roughly 2.2 million clones, around 92% seen once. Study-level findings and limits: Naive subsets generally exceeded memory subsets in estimated richness. Compared with clonotypes that all four donors shared, non-shared clonotypes had lower generation probabilities.

As regards this clone: Its cognate antigen is unknown.

The germline gives CDR1 SQVTM, CDR2 ANQGSEA. J gave up 2 bases and V 4 bases, and 7 bases lay outside the gene matches. CDR3 length: 15 amino acids. Naive CD45RA+ and memory CD45RA-negative subsets were split from CD4+ cells. This TCR was sampled from a man in his late teens or twenties in good health. Some clones in this sample may be carry-over from other donors' samples. The genes are TRBV29-1 and TRBJ2-3; TRBD1 agrees at 9 bases. The sequenced material came from naive CD4+ T cells from PBMCs. Subset in this sample: CD45RA+ positively selected. CDR3: CSVVRRDRATDTQYF. CDR3 bases: TGCAGCGTTGTGCGCCGGGACAGGGCCACAGATACGCAGTATTTT.